Presented here are 24 T cell receptor beta chains from one specimen sequenced in a study of T cells in Graves' hyperthyroidism and ophthalmopathy. RNA transcripts provided the source from which TCR beta CDR3 regions were amplified. The HTBI primer set was used in a first-round RT-PCR of the TCR CDR3. In TCRdb, the multiplex PCR reads were re-called with MiXCR into one record per CDR3 protein. The sample has 300,000 to 450,000 distinct CDR3 sequences, about 12% seen once; the top ten hold over 8.5%. Sequences were obtained from blood. The receptors were sampled from a woman aged 18-29 years with Graves' hyperthyroidism.

This clonotype was seen a handful of times. The CDR3: CAISESYTFWGNQPQHF. CDR3 in DNA: TGTGCCATCAGTGAGTCCTACACCTTCTGGGGCAATCAGCCCCAGCATTTT. The V gene is TRBV10-3, the J gene TRBJ1-5; D gene unclear. V lost 0 bases and J lost 2, with 14 bases in between. The CDR3 covers 17 residues. Germline loops: CDR1 ENHRY, CDR2 SYGVKD.

The V and J genes are TRBV5-1 and TRBJ2-7, with 7 bases identical to TRBD1. The V gene end was trimmed by 10 bases and the J gene end by 6 bases; junction bases not matched to a gene: 7. The germline gives CDR1 SGHRS, CDR2 YFSETQ. This CDR3 has 11 residues. Here the CDR3 reads CAGRTGGEQYF. The CDR3 nucleotides are TGCGCCGGCCGGACAGGAGGCGAGCAGTACTTC. The whole variable domain, filled in from reference TRBV5-1 and TRBJ2-7, reads KAGVTQTPRYLIKTRGQQVTLSCSPISGHRSVSWYQQTPGQGLQFLFEYFSETQRNKGNFPGRFSGRQFSNSRSEMNVSTLELGDSALYLCAGRTGGEQYFGPGTRLTVT.

This clonotype has a handful of counts. V and J are TRBV11-2 and TRBJ2-5; D gene unclear. Trimming took off 1 base at V and 7 bases at J, with 16 bases between the two ends. The CDR3 consists of 15 residues. Germline V CDR1 and CDR2: SGHAT, FQNNGV. The CDR3 sequence is CASSLGMTGLGTQYF. The CDR3 DNA follows: TGTGCCAGCAGCTTAGGGATGACCGGGTTGGGGACCCAGTACTTC.

This clonotype was seen more than once but under ten times. This chain links TRBV6-1 with TRBJ2-3, with a possible D match to TRBD1 (5 bases). Per the germline V gene, CDR1 is MNHNS and CDR2 is SASEGT. Trimming took off 6 bases at V and 0 bases at J, with 13 bases between the two ends. This CDR3 spans 15 amino acids. The chain's CDR3 is CASSRQLISTDTQYF. The CDR3 bases are TGTGCCAGCAGCAGACAGCTTATAAGCACAGATACGCAGTATTTT.

This clonotype was observed a handful of times. This may stem from a read error, because a much larger clone lies one nucleotide away. This sequence joins TRBV2 and TRBJ1-2; the match to TRBD1 covers 7 bases. The V gene's germline CDR1 is SNHLY and CDR2 FYNNEI. This CDR3 has 14 amino acids. J was trimmed by 6 bases and V by 7 bases; bases with no gene match: 11. The CDR3 is CASTGDSMEDGYTF. As DNA, the CDR3 is TGTGCCAGCACCGGGGACAGTATGGAAGATGGCTACACCTTC.

This clonotype appeared many times. The chain carries TRBV30 and TRBJ2-7; D is undetermined. V was clipped by 0 bases and J by 5 bases, with 8 bases between them. Germline V gene data show CDR1 as GTSNPN and CDR2 as SVGIG (reference sequence). This CDR3 is 12 amino acids long. The chain's CDR3 is CAWSVGPNEQYF. CDR3 nucleotides: TGTGCCTGGAGTGTCGGGCCCAACGAGCAGTACTTC.

Comment on this clonotype: A read error is possible here, since a much larger clone lies one base away. The chain is built from TRBV20-1 and TRBJ1-5; possible D gene TRBD1, 5 bases. CDR1 and CDR2 from the germline V gene are DFQATT and SNEGSKA (reference sequence). V lost 7 bases, J lost 6 bases, and 16 bases lay in between. The CDR3 runs 13 residues. Written as DNA, the CDR3 is TGCAGTGTGGGACCCCAGGGCTCTCAGCCCCAGCATTTT. Its translation is CSVGPQGSQPQHF.

Ten or more counts support this clonotype. The rearrangement joins TRBV3-1 to TRBJ2-1; D is possibly TRBD2 (5 bases). V was shortened by 2 bases and J by 1 base, with 12 bases between the two germline ends. The CDR3 has 16 amino acids. The germline V gene has CDR1 LGHDT and CDR2 YNNKEL (reference sequence). CDR3 sequence (DNA): TGTGCCAGCAGCCAATGGCGGGTATGGTCCTACAATGAGCAGTTCTTC. Translation: CASSQWRVWSYNEQFF.

This clonotype showed up many times. V and J are TRBV30 and TRBJ2-3; 11 bases agree with TRBD2. CDR1 GTSNPN and CDR2 SVGIG come from the germline V gene (reference sequence). Trimming at V came to 1 base and at J to 1 base, leaving 4 bases not matched to a gene. The CDR3 is 16 residues long. CDR3 in DNA: TGTGCCTGGAGTGCTGGACTAGCGGGCGGCACAGATACGCAGTATTTT. It codes for CAWSAGLAGGTDTQYF.

The table lists this clonotype with many counts. The chain combines TRBV28 with TRBJ1-3, with a weak D call TRBD1 (5 bases). The CDR3 extends over 14 amino acids. Looked up from germline, CDR1 is MDHEN and CDR2 is SYDVKM. Trimming took off 4 bases at V and 1 base at J, with 8 bases between the two ends. The CDR3 reads CASSYPGSGNTIYF. The CDR3 nucleotides are TGTGCCAGCAGTTACCCAGGGTCTGGAAACACCATATATTTT.

The rearrangement links TRBV7-9 to TRBJ2-7; D is possibly TRBD1 (5 bases). The CDR3 sequence is 15 residues long. Germline lookup yields CDR1 SEHNR and CDR2 FQNEAQ (reference sequence). V shed 5 bases and J shed 6 bases, with 20 bases lying between them. CDR3 in amino acids: CASSAQVPLVVEQYF. The DNA for the CDR3 is TGTGCCAGCAGCGCACAGGTGCCCCTTGTAGTCGAGCAGTACTTC.

This clonotype was recorded many times. This chain uses TRBV12-3 or TRBV12-4 with TRBJ1-1, with TRBD1 matching 9 bases. The CDR3 has 15 residues. The ends lost 5 bases at V and 3 bases at J; junction bases unmatched: 7. CDR3 DNA sequence: TGTGCCAGCAGTCCAGGGACAGGGAGGGACACTGAAGCTTTCTTT. Encoded protein: CASSPGTGRDTEAFF.

This clonotype has ten or more counts. The J gene is TRBJ2-1, the V gene TRBV19; the D call may be TRBD1 or TRBD2 (5 bases each). Germline V gene sequence: CDR1 LNHDA, CDR2 SQIVND (reference sequence). CDR3 length: 15 residues. V was shortened by 7 bases and J by 3 bases, with 16 bases between the two germline ends. CDR3 DNA sequence: TGTGCCAGTACCCCCGGTGGGACCATCTACAATGAGCAGTTCTTC. Encoded protein: CASTPGGTIYNEQFF.

This clonotype has ten or more counts. J is TRBJ1-2 and V is TRBV2, with D possibly matching TRBD1 (6 bases). There are 16 residues in the CDR3. Trimming shortened V by 3 bases and J by 3 bases, and 17 bases separated the two germline ends. From germline, CDR1 is SNHLY and CDR2 FYNNEI. CDR3 coding DNA: TGTGCCAGCAGTGACGGCAGGGGTGGTTCGTACTATGGCTACACCTTC. This encodes CASSDGRGGSYYGYTF.

V gene TRBV18 combines with J gene TRBJ2-7; 11 bases match TRBD2. The CDR3 runs 15 residues. The J segment lost 4 bases and the V segment lost 6 bases, leaving 8 bases of the junction unmatched. In germline, CDR1 is KGHSH, CDR2 LQKENI. CDR3 in DNA: TGTGCCAGCTCTCTAACCGGGACTAGCGGTTACGAGCAGTACTTC. This encodes CASSLTGTSGYEQYF.

Many counts were recorded for this clonotype. The chain uses TRBV20-1 and TRBJ1-4; D is unresolved. The CDR3 loop spans 11 amino acids. Germline V gives CDR1 DFQATT, CDR2 SNEGSKA (reference sequence). V was shortened by 6 bases and J by 7 bases, with 9 bases between the two germline ends. The CDR3 reads CSARRLEKLFF. CDR3 in DNA: TGCAGTGCGCGTCGTCTTGAAAAACTGTTTTTT.

This clonotype occurred many times. The chain couples TRBV27 to TRBJ1-1; D ambiguous. Trimming pared 3 bases from V and 0 bases from J, leaving 8 bases between. Germline CDR1 and CDR2: MNHEY and SMNVEV (reference sequence). This CDR3 has 14 amino acids. The CDR3 DNA reads as TGTGCCAGCAGTTTCGGACCGATGAACACTGAAGCTTTCTTT. Protein product: CASSFGPMNTEAFF.

The chain couples TRBV7-9 to TRBJ2-2, with D possibly TRBD1 on 5 matching bases. CDR3 size: 14 residues. V gave up 3 bases and J gave up 4 bases, with 9 bases separating them. CDR1 is SEHNR, CDR2 FQNEAQ, per germline (reference sequence). The DNA of the CDR3 is TGTGCCAGCAGCTTGTCAGGGTTCACCGGGGAGCTGTTTTTT. Translated: CASSLSGFTGELFF.

At least ten counts were recorded for this clonotype. V and J are TRBV6-1 and TRBJ2-1, with D perhaps matching TRBD2 (6 bases). V shed 8 bases and J shed 7 bases, with 15 bases lying between them. The CDR3 contains 13 residues. The germline CDR1 and CDR2 sequences are MNHNS and SASEGT. This CDR3 is CASGGSSGNEQFF. Written as DNA, the CDR3 is TGTGCCAGCGGGGGGTCCTCGGGAAATGAGCAGTTCTTC.

The chain recombines TRBV6-2 or TRBV6-3 with TRBJ2-2, with 8 bases aligning to TRBD1. The CDR3 is 17 residues long. CDR1 and CDR2 from the germline V gene are MNHEY and SVGEGT. After removal of 0 bases from V and 7 bases from J, the junction contained 10 bases not matched to a gene. CDR3 DNA sequence: TGTGCCAGCAGTTACTCTTCGACAGGGGTCCGGGGCGGGGAGCTGTTTTTT. This encodes CASSYSSTGVRGGELFF.

There are many counts of this clonotype. The chain is built from TRBV10-1 and TRBJ1-1; no clear D. This CDR3 is built from 13 residues. CDR1 is WNHNN and CDR2 is SYGVQD in the germline V gene (reference sequence). Trimming took off 7 bases at V and 4 bases at J, with 13 bases between the two ends. The CDR3 sequence: CASTPVWGTEAFF. Here the CDR3 DNA reads TGCGCCAGCACCCCGGTTTGGGGCACTGAAGCTTTCTTT.

Ten or more counts support this clonotype. The chain employs TRBV28 and TRBJ2-6; D is undetermined. The CDR3 totals 16 residues. Per germline, CDR1 MDHEN and CDR2 SYDVKM. V lost 2 bases and J lost 2, with 10 bases in between. This CDR3 reads CASSLVSETGANVLTF. CDR3 bases: TGTGCCAGCAGTTTAGTTTCGGAGACTGGGGCCAACGTCCTGACTTTC.

The sample holds many counts of this clonotype. The chain has TRBV28 and TRBJ1-1; unclear D gene. CDR3 size: 15 residues. Germline CDR1 and CDR2: MDHEN and SYDVKM. Trimming left V 3 bases short and J 5 bases short, with 16 bases between. CDR3 residues: CASSFLNKGRTEAFF. In DNA form, the CDR3 reads TGTGCCAGCAGTTTCCTAAATAAGGGAAGGACTGAAGCTTTCTTT.

The V gene is TRBV19, the J gene TRBJ1-1; a possible D gene is TRBD1 (6 bases). This CDR3 is 14 amino acids long. Germline-derived CDR1 and CDR2 are LNHDA and SQIVND (reference sequence). Deletions cut 7 bases from V and 7 bases from J, with 19 bases between. CDR3 amino acids: CASTPGQGGSEAFF. DNA for the CDR3: TGTGCCAGTACCCCGGGACAAGGAGGGAGTGAAGCTTTCTTT. Filled out from reference TRBV19 and TRBJ1-1, the complete variable domain reads DGGITQSPKYLFRKEGQNVTLSCEQNLNHDAMYWYRQDPGQGLRLIYYSQIVNDFQKGDIAEGYSVSREKKESFPLTVTSAQKNPTAFYLCASTPGQGGSEAFFGQGTRLTVV.